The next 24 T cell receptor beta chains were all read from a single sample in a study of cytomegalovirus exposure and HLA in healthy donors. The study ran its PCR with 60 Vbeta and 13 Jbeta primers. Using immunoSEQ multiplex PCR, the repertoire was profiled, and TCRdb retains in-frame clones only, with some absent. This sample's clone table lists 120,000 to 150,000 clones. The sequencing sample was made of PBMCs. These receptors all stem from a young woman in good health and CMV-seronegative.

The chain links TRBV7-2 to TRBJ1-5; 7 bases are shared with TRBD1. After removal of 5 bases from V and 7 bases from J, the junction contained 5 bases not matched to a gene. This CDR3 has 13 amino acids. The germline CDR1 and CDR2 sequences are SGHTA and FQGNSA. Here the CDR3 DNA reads TGTGCCAGCAGCATAGACAGGGAACAGCCCCAGCATTTT. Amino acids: CASSIDREQPQHF.

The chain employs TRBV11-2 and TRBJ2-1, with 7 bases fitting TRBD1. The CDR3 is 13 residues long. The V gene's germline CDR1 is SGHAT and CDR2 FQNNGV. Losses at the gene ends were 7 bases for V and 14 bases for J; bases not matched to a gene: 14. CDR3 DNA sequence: TGTGCCAGCACCAGGGACAGCTCAAAAGGGGAGTTCTTC. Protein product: CASTRDSSKGEFF. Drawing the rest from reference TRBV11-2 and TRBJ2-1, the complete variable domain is EAGVAQSPRYKIIEKRQSVAFWCNPISGHATLYWYQQILGQGPKLLIQFQNNGVVDDSQLPKDRFSAERLKGVDSTLKIQPAKLEDSAVYLCASTRDSSKGEFFGPGTRLTVL.

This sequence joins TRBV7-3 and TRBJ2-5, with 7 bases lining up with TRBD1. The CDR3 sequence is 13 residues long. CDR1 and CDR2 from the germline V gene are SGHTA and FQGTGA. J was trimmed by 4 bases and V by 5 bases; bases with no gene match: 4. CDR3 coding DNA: TGTGCCAGCAGCCGACAGGGAGTAGAGACCCAGTACTTC. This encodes CASSRQGVETQYF.

DNA for the CDR3: TGTGCCATCAGTGAGTACGGGGAAAACGGAGCCAATCAGCCCCAGCATTTT. Protein: CAISEYGENGANQPQHF. V gene TRBV10-3 combines with J gene TRBJ1-5; D is uncertain. Trimming stripped 1 base from V and 3 bases from J, with 16 bases between. The CDR3 loop spans 17 amino acids. The germline CDR1 and CDR2 sequences are ENHRY and SYGVKD.

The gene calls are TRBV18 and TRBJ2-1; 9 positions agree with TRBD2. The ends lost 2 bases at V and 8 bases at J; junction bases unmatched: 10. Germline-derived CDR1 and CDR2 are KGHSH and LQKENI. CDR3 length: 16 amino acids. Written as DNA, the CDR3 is TGTGCCAGCTCACCATCACTGGCGGGAGGGGAGGATGAGCAGTTCTTC. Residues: CASSPSLAGGEDEQFF.

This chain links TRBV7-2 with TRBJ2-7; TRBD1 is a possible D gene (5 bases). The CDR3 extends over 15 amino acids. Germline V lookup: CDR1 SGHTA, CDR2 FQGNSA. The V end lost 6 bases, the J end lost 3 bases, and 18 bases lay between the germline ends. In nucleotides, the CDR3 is TGTGCCAGCAGGATGGGGCCGCTCCGGTACTACGAGCAGTACTTC. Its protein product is CASRMGPLRYYEQYF.

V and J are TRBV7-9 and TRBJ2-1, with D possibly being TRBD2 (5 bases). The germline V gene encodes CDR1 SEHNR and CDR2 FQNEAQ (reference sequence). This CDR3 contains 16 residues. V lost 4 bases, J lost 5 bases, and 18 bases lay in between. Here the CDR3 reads CASSSWTSRGNNEQFF. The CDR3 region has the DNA TGTGCCAGCAGCTCCTGGACGAGTAGAGGGAACAATGAGCAGTTCTTC.

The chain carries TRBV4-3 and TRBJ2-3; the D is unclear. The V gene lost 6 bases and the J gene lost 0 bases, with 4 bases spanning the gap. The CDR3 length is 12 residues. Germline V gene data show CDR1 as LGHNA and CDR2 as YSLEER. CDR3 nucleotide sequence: TGCGCCAGCAGGAGCAGCACAGATACGCAGTATTTT. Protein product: CASRSSTDTQYF.

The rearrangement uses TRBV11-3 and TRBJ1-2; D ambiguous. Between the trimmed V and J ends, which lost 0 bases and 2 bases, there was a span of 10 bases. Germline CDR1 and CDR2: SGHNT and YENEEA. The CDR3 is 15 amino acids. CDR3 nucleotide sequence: TGTGCCAGCAGCTTAGATTCGGCAGGAAACTATGGCTACACCTTC. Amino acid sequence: CASSLDSAGNYGYTF. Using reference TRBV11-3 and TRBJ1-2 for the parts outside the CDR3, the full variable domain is EAGVVQSPRYKIIEKKQPVAFWCNPISGHNTLYWYLQNLGQGPELLIRYENEEAVDDSQLPKDRFSAERLKGVDSTLKIQPAELGDSAVYLCASSLDSAGNYGYTFGSGTRLTVV.

The CDR3 bases are TGTGCCAGCAGCCCTTGGCAGGGGGGTTTGAACACTGAAGCTTTCTTT. Residues: CASSPWQGGLNTEAFF. This rearrangement joins TRBV5-4 to TRBJ1-1; 7 bases map to TRBD1. CDR1 is SGHNT and CDR2 is YYREEE in the germline V gene (reference sequence). CDR3 length: 16 amino acids. Trimming cost V 4 bases and J 0 bases; bases outside gene matches: 9. Full variable domain (remainder filled in from reference TRBV5-4 and TRBJ1-1): ETGVTQSPTHLIKTRGQQVTLRCSSQSGHNTVSWYQQALGQGPQFIFQYYREEENGRGNFPPRFSGLQFPNYSSELNVNALELDDSALYLCASSPWQGGLNTEAFFGQGTRLTVV.

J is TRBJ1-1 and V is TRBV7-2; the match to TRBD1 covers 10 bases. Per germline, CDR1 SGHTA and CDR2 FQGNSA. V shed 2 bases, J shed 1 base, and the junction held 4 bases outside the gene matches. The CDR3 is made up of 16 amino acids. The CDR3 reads CASSLRDRGRNTEAFF. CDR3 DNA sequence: TGTGCCAGCAGCTTACGGGACAGGGGAAGGAACACTGAAGCTTTCTTT. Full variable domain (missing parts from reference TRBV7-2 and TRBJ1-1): GAGVSQSPSNKVTEKGKDVELRCDPISGHTALYWYRQSLGQGLEFLIYFQGNSAPDKSGLPSDRFSAERTGGSVSTLTIQRTQQEDSAVYLCASSLRDRGRNTEAFFGQGTRLTVV.

For the CDR3, the DNA is TGTGCCAGCAGCGTCAGGGGTCGGACTAATGAAAAACTGTTTTTT. Protein sequence: CASSVRGRTNEKLFF. The chain couples TRBV9 to TRBJ1-4; TRBD1 might be the D (6 bases). This CDR3 has 15 residues. From germline, CDR1 is SGDLS and CDR2 YYNGEE. The ends were cut back, 2 bases at V and 2 bases at J, with 10 bases in the middle. The whole variable domain, remainder taken from reference TRBV9 and TRBJ1-4, is DSGVTQTPKHLITATGQRVTLRCSPRSGDLSVYWYQQSLDQGLQFLIQYYNGEERAKGNILERFSAQQFPDLHSELNLSSLELGDSALYFCASSVRGRTNEKLFFGSGTQLSVL.

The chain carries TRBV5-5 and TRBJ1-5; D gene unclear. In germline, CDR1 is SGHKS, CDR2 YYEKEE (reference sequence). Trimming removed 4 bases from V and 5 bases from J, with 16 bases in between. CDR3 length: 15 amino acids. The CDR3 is CASSPGGILDQPQHF. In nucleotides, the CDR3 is TGTGCCAGCAGCCCGGGCGGGATCTTGGATCAGCCCCAGCATTTT.

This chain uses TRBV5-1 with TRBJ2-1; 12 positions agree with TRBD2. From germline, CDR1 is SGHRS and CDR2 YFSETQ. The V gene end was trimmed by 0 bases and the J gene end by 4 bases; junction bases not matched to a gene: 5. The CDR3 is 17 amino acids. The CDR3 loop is CASSLGLAGVQYNEQFF. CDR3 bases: TGCGCCAGCAGCTTGGGACTAGCGGGAGTACAGTACAATGAGCAGTTCTTC. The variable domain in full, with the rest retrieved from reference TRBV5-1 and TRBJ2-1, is KAGVTQTPRYLIKTRGQQVTLSCSPISGHRSVSWYQQTPGQGLQFLFEYFSETQRNKGNFPGRFSGRQFSNSRSEMNVSTLELGDSALYLCASSLGLAGVQYNEQFFGPGTRLTVL.

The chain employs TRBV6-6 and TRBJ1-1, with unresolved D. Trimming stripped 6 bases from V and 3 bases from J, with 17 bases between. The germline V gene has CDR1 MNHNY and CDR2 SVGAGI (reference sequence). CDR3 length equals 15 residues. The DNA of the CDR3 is TGTGCCAGCAGGACCAGTTGGGAGGGAGACACTGAAGCTTTCTTT. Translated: CASRTSWEGDTEAFF.

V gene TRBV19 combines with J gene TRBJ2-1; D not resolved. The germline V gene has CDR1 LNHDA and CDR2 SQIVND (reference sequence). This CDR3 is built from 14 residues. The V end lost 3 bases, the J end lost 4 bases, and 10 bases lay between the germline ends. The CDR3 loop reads CASSIIPFYNEQFF. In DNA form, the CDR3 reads TGTGCCAGTAGTATTATCCCCTTTTACAATGAGCAGTTCTTC.

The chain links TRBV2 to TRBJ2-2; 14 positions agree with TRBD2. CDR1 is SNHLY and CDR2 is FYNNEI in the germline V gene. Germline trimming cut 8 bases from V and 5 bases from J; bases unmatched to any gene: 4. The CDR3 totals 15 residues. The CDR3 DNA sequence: TGTGCCAGCGGGGGACTAGCGGGAGTAACCGGGGAGCTGTTTTTT. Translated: CASGGLAGVTGELFF.

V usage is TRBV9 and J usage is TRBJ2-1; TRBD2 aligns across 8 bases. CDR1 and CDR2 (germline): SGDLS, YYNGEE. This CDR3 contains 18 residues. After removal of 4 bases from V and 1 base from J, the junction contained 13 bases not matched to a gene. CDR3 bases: TGTGCCAGCAGCCTTCGGACTAGCTTTGGGGGGTCCTACAATGAGCAGTTCTTC. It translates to CASSLRTSFGGSYNEQFF.

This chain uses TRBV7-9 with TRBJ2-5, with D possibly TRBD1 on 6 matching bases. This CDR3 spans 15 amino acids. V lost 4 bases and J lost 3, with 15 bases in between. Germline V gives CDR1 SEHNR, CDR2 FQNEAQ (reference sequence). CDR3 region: CASSSGRTAKETQYF. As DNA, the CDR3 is TGTGCCAGCAGCTCGGGACGGACAGCTAAAGAGACCCAGTACTTC.

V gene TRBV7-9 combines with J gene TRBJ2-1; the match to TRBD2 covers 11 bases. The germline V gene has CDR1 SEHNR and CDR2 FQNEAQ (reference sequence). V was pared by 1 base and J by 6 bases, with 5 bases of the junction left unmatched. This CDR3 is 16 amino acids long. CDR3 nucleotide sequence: TGTGCCAGCAGCTTAGAGGGACTAGCGGAGATCAATGAGCAGTTCTTC. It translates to CASSLEGLAEINEQFF. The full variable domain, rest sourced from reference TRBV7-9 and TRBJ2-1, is DTGVSQNPRHKITKRGQNVTFRCDPISEHNRLYWYRQTLGQGPEFLTYFQNEAQLEKSRLLSDRFSAERPKGSFSTLEIQRTEQGDSAMYLCASSLEGLAEINEQFFGPGTRLTVL.

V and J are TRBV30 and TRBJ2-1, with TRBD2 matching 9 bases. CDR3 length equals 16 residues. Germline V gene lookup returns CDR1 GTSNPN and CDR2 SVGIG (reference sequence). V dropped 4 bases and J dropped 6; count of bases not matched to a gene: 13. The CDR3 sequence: CAWIPSGDPTFNEQFF. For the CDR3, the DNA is TGTGCCTGGATTCCTAGCGGGGACCCTACTTTCAATGAGCAGTTCTTC.

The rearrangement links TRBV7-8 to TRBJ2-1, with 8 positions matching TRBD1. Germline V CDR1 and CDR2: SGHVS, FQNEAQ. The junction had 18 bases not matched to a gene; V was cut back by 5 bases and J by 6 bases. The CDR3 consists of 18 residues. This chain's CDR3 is CASSGSDKTGEVGNEQFF. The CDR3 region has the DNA TGTGCCAGCAGCGGATCAGATAAGACAGGGGAAGTTGGCAATGAGCAGTTCTTC.

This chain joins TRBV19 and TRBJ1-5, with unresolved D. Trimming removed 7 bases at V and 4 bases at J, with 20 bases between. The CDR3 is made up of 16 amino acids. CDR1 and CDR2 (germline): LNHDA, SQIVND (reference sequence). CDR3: CASIQLVAALNQPQHF. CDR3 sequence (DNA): TGTGCCAGTATCCAACTAGTGGCAGCCCTTAATCAGCCCCAGCATTTT.

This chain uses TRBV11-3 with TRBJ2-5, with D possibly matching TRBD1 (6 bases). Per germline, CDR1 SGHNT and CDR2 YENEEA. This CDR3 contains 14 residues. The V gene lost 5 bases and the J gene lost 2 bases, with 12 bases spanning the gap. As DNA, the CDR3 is TGTGCCAGCAGCCGACGGGACACGCAAGAGACCCAGTACTTC. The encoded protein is CASSRRDTQETQYF.